The clone carrying this T cell receptor beta chain was recorded only once. Its antigen remains unknown. Some clones are missing from TCRdb's copy, which holds only in-frame ones; the method was immunoSEQ multiplex PCR. The sample has more than 85,000 clones, around 82% seen once; the top ten hold roughly 4.8%. The sample belongs to a study of T cell responses to AZD1222 COVID-19 vaccine. Study-wide points: There were vaccine-associated CD4 TCRs across spike, dominant at 160-218 and 743-854.

The sequenced sample was peripheral blood, obtained on day 0 of AZD1222 vaccination. This clonotype was obtained from an adult in good health.

The CDR3 coding sequence is TGTGCCAGCGCCGTTAGTACTGAAGCTTTCTTT. Translating gives CASAVSTEAFF. J is TRBJ1-1 and V is TRBV6-7, with no clear D. TRBV6-7 has ORF status, its function being uncertain. V lost 8 bases, J lost 5 bases, and 9 bases lay in between. The CDR3 loop spans 11 amino acids.